The clone carrying this T cell receptor beta chain showed up just a few times. Its antigen is unknown. This entry comes from a study of T cell repertoires in cytomegalovirus infection. Background on the study: Public TCR beta signatures indicated both CMV infection and matching HLA type.

Study results and limitations: Cumulated frequencies of public TCR beta families served to identify carriers of CMV plus the relevant HLA. In two of eight donors, the top clonotype was HLA-C-restricted CMV-specific.

CDR1 MNHEY and CDR2 SVGEGT come from the germline V gene. Between the trimmed V and J ends, which lost 2 bases and 6 bases, there was a span of 8 bases. The CDR3 has 13 residues. From the reads, TCRdb called clonotypes with MiXCR, one entry per CDR3 protein. The table has about 740,000 distinct CDR3 sequences, approximately 34% seen once. Sequences were obtained from PBMCs. The source is a human donor in good health (CMV status not recorded). Some clones in this sample may be carry-over from other donors' samples. The chain carries TRBV6-2 or TRBV6-3 and TRBJ2-1; D uncertain. CDR3 bases: TGTGCCAGCAGTTACGTGGCTTTCAATGAGCAGTTCTTC. Its translation is CASSYVAFNEQFF.